The 23 T cell receptor beta chains below all came from one sample that was sequenced in a study of cytotoxic CD8 clonotypes in ibrutinib-treated CLL. TCRdb's table, derived via immunoSEQ multiplex PCR, lists solely in-frame clones and lacks some. The sample holds around 250,000 clones, under 75% seen once. The starting material was PBMCs, obtained after 24 months of ibrutinib treatment. Receptor source: a human donor with chronic lymphocytic leukemia.

The chain carries TRBV5-1 and TRBJ2-7, with D maybe TRBD2 (6 bases). Germline V CDR1 and CDR2: SGHRS, YFSETQ. Trimming shortened V by 6 bases and J by 6 bases, and 19 bases separated the two germline ends. The CDR3 is made up of 14 amino acids. CDR3 loop: CASTQVGGPGEQYF. For the CDR3, the DNA is TGCGCCAGCACCCAGGTGGGGGGACCCGGCGAGCAGTACTTC.

In DNA, the CDR3 is TGTGCCAGCAGTCCCGGGGCTTCCTACGAGCAGTACTTC. This codes for CASSPGASYEQYF. The chain uses TRBV28 and TRBJ2-7; the D call may be TRBD1 or TRBD2 (5 bases each). The germline V gene encodes CDR1 MDHEN and CDR2 SYDVKM. The CDR3 loop spans 13 amino acids. V was trimmed by 5 bases and J by 1 base, leaving 9 bases between them.

This chain uses TRBV15 with TRBJ2-1; D ambiguous. Germline CDR1 LNHNV, CDR2 YYDKDF (reference sequence). CDR3 length: 16 residues. Trimming removed 0 bases at V and 0 bases at J, with 9 bases between. The CDR3 DNA is TGTGCCACCAGCAGAGAGGAGAGGAGCTCCTACAATGAGCAGTTCTTC. Amino acid sequence: CATSREERSSYNEQFF.

The J gene is TRBJ1-4, the V gene TRBV5-1; TRBD1 matches 7 bases. The CDR3 contains 13 residues. V lost 4 bases to trimming and J lost 5 bases; unmatched junction nucleotides: 2. Germline CDR1 and CDR2: SGHRS and YFSETQ. CDR3 bases: TGCGCCAGCAGCCCGGGACAGAATGAAAAACTGTTTTTT. Translation: CASSPGQNEKLFF.

The chain joins TRBV5-1 to TRBJ1-2; perhaps TRBD1 as D (6 bases). The CDR3 spans 15 residues. The ends were cut back, 2 bases at V and 1 base at J, with 12 bases in the middle. Germline CDR1 is SGHRS and CDR2 is YFSETQ. CDR3 residues: CASSFGRGNNYGYTF. The CDR3, as DNA: TGCGCCAGCAGCTTCGGTAGGGGGAATAACTATGGCTACACCTTC.

The chain joins TRBV28 to TRBJ1-4; D is ambiguous. The germline V and J ends were trimmed by 3 bases and 0 bases, with 8 bases remaining between them. This CDR3 region has 15 residues. CDR1 and CDR2 from the germline V gene are MDHEN and SYDVKM. The CDR3 here is CASSFFGTTNEKLFF. Here the CDR3 DNA reads TGTGCCAGCAGTTTCTTCGGGACAACTAATGAAAAACTGTTTTTT.

The chain links TRBV13 to TRBJ2-7; no firm D call. The V end was cut by 5 bases, the J end by 7 bases, with 12 bases between. The CDR3 contains 12 residues. The germline CDR1 and CDR2 sequences are PRHDT and FYEKMQ (reference sequence). The CDR3: CASSAESEEQYF. The CDR3 nucleotides are TGTGCCAGCAGCGCGGAGTCAGAGGAGCAGTACTTC.

The chain links TRBV18 to TRBJ2-7; TRBD2 matches 9 bases. CDR1 is KGHSH, CDR2 LQKENI, per germline. V lost 2 bases and J lost 5; bases outside the gene matches: 10. The CDR3 contains 16 residues. CDR3 residues: CASSPFAGGPKNEQYF. The CDR3 DNA follows: TGTGCCAGCTCACCATTCGCGGGAGGGCCTAAAAACGAGCAGTACTTC.

The chain is built from TRBV6-6 and TRBJ2-7, with D perhaps matching TRBD1 (7 bases). This CDR3 has 14 amino acids. CDR1 is MNHNY, CDR2 SVGAGI, per germline (reference sequence). V lost 8 bases and J lost 7, with 21 bases in between. The CDR3 nucleotides read TGTGCCAGCTTTCGGGGCCAGGGGGGTCGGGAGCAGTACTTC. It translates to CASFRGQGGREQYF.

The chain links TRBV29-1 to TRBJ1-1; 9 bases are a match to TRBD1. The CDR3 has 13 residues. CDR1 is SQVTM, CDR2 ANQGSEA, per germline. The V and J ends lost 4 bases and 1 base, in that order; junction bases with no gene match: 1. The CDR3 sequence: CSVVGQGNTEAFF. The CDR3 nucleotides are TGCAGCGTTGTGGGACAGGGGAACACTGAAGCTTTCTTT.

This clone has a handful of counts. This chain joins TRBV5-1 and TRBJ2-3, with unresolved D. This CDR3 contains 13 residues. The V gene lost 3 bases and the J gene lost 2 bases, with 7 bases spanning the gap. The germline V gene encodes CDR1 SGHRS and CDR2 YFSETQ. This CDR3 is CASSSNPTDTQYF. The CDR3 DNA reads as TGCGCCAGCAGCTCTAACCCCACAGATACGCAGTATTTT.

This sequence joins TRBV28 and TRBJ2-5, with D perhaps TRBD1 (5 bases). V lost 6 bases, J lost 5 bases, and 19 bases lay in between. Germline V gives CDR1 MDHEN, CDR2 SYDVKM. The CDR3 has 15 amino acids. The CDR3 bases are TGTGCCAGCAGCCCCCCACAGGCCGTTATGGAGACCCAGTACTTC. It translates to CASSPPQAVMETQYF.

The J gene is TRBJ2-3, the V gene TRBV6-4; a possible D gene is TRBD1 (5 bases). Germline V CDR1 and CDR2: MRHNA, SNTAGT. The V end lost 6 bases, the J end lost 0 bases, and 13 bases lay between the germline ends. The CDR3 covers 15 residues. DNA of the CDR3: TGTGCCAGCAGCATGATGACAGCTAGCACAGATACGCAGTATTTT. It translates to CASSMMTASTDTQYF.

The chain is built from TRBV28 and TRBJ2-6; weak D call: TRBD1 (6 bases). Trimming shortened V by 7 bases and J by 0 bases, and 13 bases separated the two germline ends. Germline V gene lookup returns CDR1 MDHEN and CDR2 SYDVKM. The CDR3 extends over 16 amino acids. The CDR3 DNA sequence: TGTGCCAGCATGCCGGGACACATCTCTGGGGCCAACGTCCTGACTTTC. The encoded protein is CASMPGHISGANVLTF.

The gene calls are TRBV6-5 and TRBJ1-1, with D perhaps matching TRBD1 (5 bases). Per the germline V gene, CDR1 is MNHEY and CDR2 is SVGAGI. This CDR3 is built from 14 residues. Between the trimmed V and J ends, which lost 6 bases and 0 bases, there was a span of 11 bases. CDR3 sequence (DNA): TGTGCCAGCAGGGGGGGGTCGTTGAACACTGAAGCTTTCTTT. Amino acid sequence: CASRGGSLNTEAFF.

This rearrangement joins TRBV2 to TRBJ1-1; D not resolved. The CDR3 runs to 12 residues. From germline, CDR1 is SNHLY and CDR2 FYNNEI. V gave up 7 bases and J gave up 4 bases, with 10 bases separating them. CDR3 in DNA: TGTGCCAGCACAGAGCTGAGCACTGAAGCTTTCTTT. Protein sequence: CASTELSTEAFF. Variable domain in full (rest from reference TRBV2 and TRBJ1-1): EPEVTQTPSHQVTQMGQEVILRCVPISNHLYFYWYRQILGQKVEFLVSFYNNEISEKSEIFDDQFSVERPDGSNFTLKIRSTKLEDSAMYFCASTELSTEAFFGQGTRLTVV.

The chain links TRBV7-2 to TRBJ1-1; D unclear. Looked up from germline, CDR1 is SGHTA and CDR2 is FQGNSA. The CDR3 is made up of 13 amino acids. Trimming removed 3 bases from V and 1 base from J, with 6 bases in between. CDR3 protein: CASSFLRNTEAFF. The CDR3 bases are TGTGCCAGCAGCTTCTTGAGGAACACTGAAGCTTTCTTT.

The table lists this clone with a few counts. The V and J genes are TRBV9 and TRBJ2-5; D gene uncertain. The V and J ends lost 4 bases and 5 bases respectively, with 12 bases between them. This CDR3 is built from 13 residues. Germline V CDR1 and CDR2: SGDLS, YYNGEE. The CDR3 reads CASSPNPRETQYF. The CDR3, as DNA: TGTGCCAGCAGCCCGAACCCCAGGGAGACCCAGTACTTC.

This rearrangement joins TRBV4-1 to TRBJ2-2; D perhaps matches TRBD2 (5 bases). V was clipped by 0 bases and J by 6 bases, with 11 bases between them. Germline V gives CDR1 MGHRA, CDR2 YSYEKL. This CDR3 has 15 amino acids. This CDR3 reads CASSQDTGNSGELFF. CDR3 sequence (DNA): TGCGCCAGCAGCCAAGATACCGGGAATTCCGGGGAGCTGTTTTTT.

This clone has a handful of counts. CDR3 in DNA: TGTGCCAGCAGAAGCCGGGACAGGGAGGATCAGCCCCAGCATTTT. This translates into CASRSRDREDQPQHF. The chain uses TRBV2 and TRBJ1-5, with 9 bases fitting TRBD1. V shed 6 bases, J shed 5 bases, and the junction held 8 bases outside the gene matches. Per the germline V gene, CDR1 is SNHLY and CDR2 is FYNNEI. This CDR3 is built from 15 residues. Supplemented by reference TRBV2 and TRBJ1-5, the full variable domain reads EPEVTQTPSHQVTQMGQEVILRCVPISNHLYFYWYRQILGQKVEFLVSFYNNEISEKSEIFDDQFSVERPDGSNFTLKIRSTKLEDSAMYFCASRSRDREDQPQHFGDGTRLSIL.

There are a few counts of this clone. The V and J genes are TRBV30 and TRBJ1-5; D gene uncertain. This CDR3 spans 13 amino acids. Germline values: CDR1 GTSNPN, CDR2 SVGIG (reference sequence). Trimming cost V 5 bases and J 8 bases, with 16 bases left between them. This CDR3 is CAWGRQRMEPQHF. For the CDR3, the DNA is TGTGCCTGGGGACGGCAACGTATGGAGCCCCAGCATTTT.

J is TRBJ2-5 and V is TRBV29-1, with D possibly matching TRBD2 (5 bases). The V gene lost 7 bases and the J gene lost 7 bases, with 19 bases spanning the gap. This CDR3 is 13 amino acids long. Germline CDR1 reads SQVTM; CDR2 reads ANQGSEA. Here the CDR3 reads CSGLRFGEGTQYF. The DNA of the CDR3 is TGCAGCGGGTTACGATTCGGAGAGGGGACCCAGTACTTC.

The V call is TRBV5-1, the J call TRBJ1-1; D is possibly TRBD1 (5 bases). The V gene lost 3 bases and the J gene lost 1 base, with 7 bases spanning the gap. Germline CDR1 SGHRS, CDR2 YFSETQ. This CDR3 region has 13 residues. The CDR3 region has the DNA TGCGCCAGCAGCTGGCAGGGGAACACTGAAGCTTTCTTT. Translation gives CASSWQGNTEAFF.